This record concerns one TCR beta chain sequence. The data originate from a study of blood T cell repertoires in COVID-19. On the study more broadly: COVID-19 samples from acute and convalescent phases originated in the United States, Italy and Spain. T cells, B-cell-depleted T cells, or PBMCs supplied cDNA or gDNA.

Germline lookup yields CDR1 LGHNA and CDR2 YNFKEQ. V was cut by 2 bases and J by 4 bases, with 14 bases left in between. There are 16 residues in the CDR3. In the original processing: Estimated nucleated cell counts came from reference gene primer amplification. The assay was immunoSEQ multiplex PCR, and TCRdb's table has in-frame clones only and misses some. Clone size and V and J calls were adopted from that table, with D and trimming inferred from the DNA. This sample has about 140,000 clones, with approximately 83% found just once. Material: peripheral blood. V usage is TRBV4-2 and J usage is TRBJ2-2; TRBD1 might be the D (5 bases). The sequence derives from a human donor in a cohort sampled during active COVID-19. CDR3 sequence reads: CASSQQGTPPTGELFF. CDR3 sequence (DNA): TGTGCCAGCAGCCAACAGGGTACCCCTCCCACCGGGGAGCTGTTTTTT.